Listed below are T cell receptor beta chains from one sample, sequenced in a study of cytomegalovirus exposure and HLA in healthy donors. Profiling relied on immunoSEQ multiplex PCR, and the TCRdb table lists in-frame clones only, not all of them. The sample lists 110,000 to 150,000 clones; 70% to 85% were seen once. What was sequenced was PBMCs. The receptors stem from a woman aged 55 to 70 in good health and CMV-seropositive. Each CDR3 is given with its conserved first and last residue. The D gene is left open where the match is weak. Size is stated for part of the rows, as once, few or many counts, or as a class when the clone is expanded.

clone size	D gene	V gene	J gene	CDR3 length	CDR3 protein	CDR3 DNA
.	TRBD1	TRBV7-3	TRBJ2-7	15	CASSLKGTGTYEQYF	TGTGCCAGCAGCTTAAAAGGGACAGGTACCTACGAGCAGTACTTC
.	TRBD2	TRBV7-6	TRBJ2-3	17	CASSVTSGSWATDTQYF	TGTGCCAGCAGCGTCACTAGCGGCTCCTGGGCAACAGATACGCAGTATTTT
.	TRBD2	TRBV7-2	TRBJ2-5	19	CASSYTTDPGGGVWETQYF	TGTGCCAGCAGCTACACTACGGACCCTGGCGGGGGAGTATGGGAGACCCAGTACTTC
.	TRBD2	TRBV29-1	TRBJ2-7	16	CSALGGRGGRPYEQYF	TGCAGCGCCCTTGGGGGACGGGGGGGTCGCCCCTACGAGCAGTACTTC
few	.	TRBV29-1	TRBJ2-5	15	CSVAPPTASVETQYF	TGCAGCGTTGCCCCACCGACCGCCAGCGTCGAGACCCAGTACTTC
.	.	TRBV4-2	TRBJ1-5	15	CASSHGEGEGQPQHF	TGTGCCAGCAGCCATGGGGAGGGGGAAGGTCAGCCCCAGCATTTT
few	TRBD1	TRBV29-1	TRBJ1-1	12	CSGGQGVGRAFF	TGCAGCGGGGGACAGGGGGTCGGTAGAGCTTTCTTT
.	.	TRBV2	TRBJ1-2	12	CASSERGEGYTF	TGTGCCAGCAGTGAACGGGGGGAGGGCTACACCTTC
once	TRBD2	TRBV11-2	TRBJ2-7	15	CASSLEGGTSYEQYF	TGTGCCAGCAGCTTAGAGGGGGGGACCTCCTACGAGCAGTACTTC
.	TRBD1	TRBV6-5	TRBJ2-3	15	CASSYSRGQADTQYF	TGTGCCAGCAGTTACTCCCGAGGACAGGCGGATACGCAGTATTTT
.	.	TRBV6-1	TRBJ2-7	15	CASSNHRDNSYEQYF	TGTGCCAGCAGTAACCACCGGGACAACTCTTACGAGCAGTACTTC
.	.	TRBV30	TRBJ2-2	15	CAWSIRDIAAGELFF	TGTGCCTGGAGTATCCGGGACATCGCCGCCGGGGAGCTGTTTTTT
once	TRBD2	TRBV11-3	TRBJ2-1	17	CASSSLPIAGVENEQFF	TGTGCCAGCAGCTCCCTCCCCATAGCGGGAGTCGAGAATGAGCAGTTCTTC
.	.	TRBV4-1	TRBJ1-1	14	CASSQGELNTEAFF	TGCGCCAGCAGCCAAGGGGAGTTGAACACTGAAGCTTTCTTT
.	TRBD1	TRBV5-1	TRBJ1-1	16	CASMSGQGTSNTEAFF	TGCGCCAGCATGTCGGGACAGGGGACCTCGAACACTGAAGCTTTCTTT
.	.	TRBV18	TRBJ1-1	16	CASSPPSVRPGTEAFF	TGTGCCAGCTCACCACCTTCCGTCAGACCGGGCACTGAAGCTTTCTTT
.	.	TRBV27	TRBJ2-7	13	CASSHTISYEQYF	TGTGCCAGCAGCCACACTATCTCCTACGAGCAGTACTTC
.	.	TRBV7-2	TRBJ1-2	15	CASSAYRPTPYGYTF	TGTGCCAGCAGCGCCTATCGTCCGACACCTTATGGCTACACCTTC
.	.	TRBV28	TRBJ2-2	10	CASSRGELFF	TGTGCCAGCAGCCGCGGGGAGCTGTTTTTT
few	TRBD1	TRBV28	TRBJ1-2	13	CASSPPGQGGYTF	TGTGCCAGCAGTCCGCCGGGACAGGGTGGCTACACCTTC
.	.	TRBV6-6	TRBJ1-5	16	CASSSREPADNQPQHF	TGTGCCAGCAGTAGTAGGGAGCCGGCTGACAATCAGCCCCAGCATTTT
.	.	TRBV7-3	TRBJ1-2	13	CASSPGQIGGYTF	TGTGCCAGCAGCCCAGGACAGATCGGCGGCTACACCTTC
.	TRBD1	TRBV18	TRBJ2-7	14	CASSPGQGAYEQYF	TGTGCCAGCTCACCGGGACAGGGGGCCTACGAGCAGTACTTC
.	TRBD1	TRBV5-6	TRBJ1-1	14	CASSTGQGATEAFF	TGTGCCAGCAGCACGGGACAGGGGGCGACTGAAGCTTTCTTT
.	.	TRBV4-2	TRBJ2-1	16	CASSQWSSSSYNEQFF	TGTGCCAGCAGCCAATGGTCTAGCAGTTCCTACAATGAGCAGTTCTTC
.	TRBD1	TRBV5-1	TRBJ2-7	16	CASSPGQGVFTYEQYF	TGCGCCAGCAGCCCCGGACAGGGGGTTTTCACCTACGAGCAGTACTTC
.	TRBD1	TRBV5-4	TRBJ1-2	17	CASSEPLPGTGRLGYTF	TGTGCCAGCAGCGAACCCCTCCCCGGGACAGGGCGTCTAGGCTACACCTTC
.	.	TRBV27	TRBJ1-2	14	CASSTNTWEEGYTF	TGTGCCAGCAGTACCAATACGTGGGAGGAAGGCTACACCTTC
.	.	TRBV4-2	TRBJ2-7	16	CASSQDIGDSTYEQYF	TGTGCCAGCAGCCAAGATATCGGGGACTCCACCTACGAGCAGTACTTC
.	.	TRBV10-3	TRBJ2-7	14	CAISEASGGGEQYF	TGTGCCATCAGTGAAGCTAGCGGAGGGGGGGAGCAGTACTTC
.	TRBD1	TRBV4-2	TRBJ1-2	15	CASSQDSQGDYGYTF	TGTGCCAGCAGCCAAGATAGCCAGGGGGACTATGGCTACACCTTC
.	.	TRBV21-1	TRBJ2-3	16	CASSPPGLTSTDTQYF	TGTGCCAGCAGCCCTCCGGGACTCACTAGCACAGATACGCAGTATTTT
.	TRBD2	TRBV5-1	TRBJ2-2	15	CASTPTSRTAGELFF	TGCGCCAGCACCCCGACTAGCCGGACTGCCGGGGAGCTGTTTTTT
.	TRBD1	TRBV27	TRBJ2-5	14	CASGYPGTEETQYF	TGTGCCAGCGGTTATCCCGGGACAGAAGAGACCCAGTACTTC
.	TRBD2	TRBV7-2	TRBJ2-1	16	CASSLLVGGPSDEQFF	TGTGCCAGCAGCTTACTGGTGGGAGGGCCTTCGGATGAGCAGTTCTTC
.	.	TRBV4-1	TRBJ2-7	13	CASSHQGSYEQYF	TGCGCCAGCAGCCATCAGGGATCCTACGAGCAGTACTTC
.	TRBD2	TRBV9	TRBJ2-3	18	CASSVTPVAGGGTDTQYF	TGTGCCAGCAGCGTAACGCCCGTAGCGGGGGGCGGCACAGATACGCAGTATTTT
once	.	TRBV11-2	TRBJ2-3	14	CASSLAGSTDTQYF	TGTGCCAGCAGCTTAGCCGGGAGCACAGATACGCAGTATTTT
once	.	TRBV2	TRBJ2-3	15	CASSPLGGRADTQYF	TGTGCCAGCAGCCCCTTAGGAGGTAGAGCAGATACGCAGTATTTT
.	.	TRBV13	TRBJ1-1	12	CASSLRRTEAFF	TGTGCCAGCAGCCTCCGGCGGACTGAAGCTTTCTTT
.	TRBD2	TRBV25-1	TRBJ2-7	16	CASSPPSGSWGYEQYF	TGTGCCAGCAGCCCACCTAGCGGCTCCTGGGGCTACGAGCAGTACTTC
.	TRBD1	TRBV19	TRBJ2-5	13	CASRRDRGETQYF	TGTGCCAGTAGACGGGACAGGGGTGAGACCCAGTACTTC
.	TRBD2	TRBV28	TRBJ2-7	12	CASSFSGGEQYF	TGTGCCAGCAGTTTTTCGGGGGGGGAGCAGTACTTC
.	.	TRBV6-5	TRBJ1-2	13	CASKKSGDYGYTF	TGTGCCAGCAAGAAGTCGGGGGACTATGGCTACACCTTC
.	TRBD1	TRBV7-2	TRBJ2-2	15	CASSPQGALTGELFF	TGTGCCAGCAGCCCGCAGGGGGCGCTGACCGGGGAGCTGTTTTTT
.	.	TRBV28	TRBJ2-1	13	CASSLAGHNEQFF	TGTGCCAGCAGTTTGGCAGGGCATAATGAGCAGTTCTTC
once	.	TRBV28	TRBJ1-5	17	CATTNHPGLTSNQPQHF	TGTGCCACTACAAACCACCCGGGACTGACTAGCAATCAGCCCCAGCATTTT
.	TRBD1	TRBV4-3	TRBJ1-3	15	CASSPEQGELNTIYF	TGCGCCAGTTCTCCCGAGCAGGGGGAATTAAACACCATATATTTT